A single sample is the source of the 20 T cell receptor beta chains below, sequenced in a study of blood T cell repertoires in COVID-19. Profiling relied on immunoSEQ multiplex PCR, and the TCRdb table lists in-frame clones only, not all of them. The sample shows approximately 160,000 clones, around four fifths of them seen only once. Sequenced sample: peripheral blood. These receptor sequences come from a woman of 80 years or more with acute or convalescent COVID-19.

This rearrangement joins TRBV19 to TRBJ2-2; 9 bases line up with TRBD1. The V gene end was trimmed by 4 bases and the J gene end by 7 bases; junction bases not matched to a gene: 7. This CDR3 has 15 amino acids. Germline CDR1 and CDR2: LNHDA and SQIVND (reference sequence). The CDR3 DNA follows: TGTGCCAGTAGTAGGACAGGGGCGCTGGGCGGGGAGCTGTTTTTT. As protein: CASSRTGALGGELFF.

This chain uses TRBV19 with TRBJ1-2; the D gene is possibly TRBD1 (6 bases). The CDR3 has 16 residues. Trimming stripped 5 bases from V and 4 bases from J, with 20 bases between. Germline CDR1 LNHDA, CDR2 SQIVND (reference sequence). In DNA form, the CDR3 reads TGTGCCAGTAGTCTTTTGACAGGTCTGGTGTTCTATGGCTACACCTTC. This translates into CASSLLTGLVFYGYTF. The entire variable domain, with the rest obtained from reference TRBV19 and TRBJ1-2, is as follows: DGGITQSPKYLFRKEGQNVTLSCEQNLNHDAMYWYRQDPGQGLRLIYYSQIVNDFQKGDIAEGYSVSREKKESFPLTVTSAQKNPTAFYLCASSLLTGLVFYGYTFGSGTRLTVV.

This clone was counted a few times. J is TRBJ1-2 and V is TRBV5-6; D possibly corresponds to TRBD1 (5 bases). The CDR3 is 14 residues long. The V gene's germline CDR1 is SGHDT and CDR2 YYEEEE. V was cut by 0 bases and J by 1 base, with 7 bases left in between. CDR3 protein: CASSLGTHNYGYTF. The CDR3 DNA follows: TGTGCCAGCAGCTTGGGGACACATAACTATGGCTACACCTTC.

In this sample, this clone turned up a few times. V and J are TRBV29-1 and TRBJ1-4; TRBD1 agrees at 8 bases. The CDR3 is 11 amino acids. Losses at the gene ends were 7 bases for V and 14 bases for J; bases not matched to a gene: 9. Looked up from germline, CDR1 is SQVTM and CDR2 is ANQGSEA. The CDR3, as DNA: TGCAGCGCAACCCTAGGACAGGGCCTGTTTTTT. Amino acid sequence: CSATLGQGLFF.

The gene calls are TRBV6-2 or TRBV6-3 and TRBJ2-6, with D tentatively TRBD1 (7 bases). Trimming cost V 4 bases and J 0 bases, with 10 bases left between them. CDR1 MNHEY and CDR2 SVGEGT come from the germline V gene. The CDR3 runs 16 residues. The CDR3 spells CASSSGGYSGANVLTF. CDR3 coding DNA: TGTGCCAGCAGTTCAGGGGGGTACTCTGGGGCCAACGTCCTGACTTTC.

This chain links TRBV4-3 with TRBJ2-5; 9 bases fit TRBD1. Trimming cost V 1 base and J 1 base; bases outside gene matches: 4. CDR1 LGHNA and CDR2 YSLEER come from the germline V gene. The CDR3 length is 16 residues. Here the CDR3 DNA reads TGCGCCAGCAGCCAAGGGCCGGGACAGGGCCAAGAGACCCAGTACTTC. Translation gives CASSQGPGQGQETQYF.

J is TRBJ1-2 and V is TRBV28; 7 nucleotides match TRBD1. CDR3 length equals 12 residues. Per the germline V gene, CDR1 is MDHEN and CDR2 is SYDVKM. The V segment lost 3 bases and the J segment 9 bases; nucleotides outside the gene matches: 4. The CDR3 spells CASSFGTERYTF. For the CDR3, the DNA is TGTGCCAGCAGTTTCGGGACAGAGCGCTACACCTTC.

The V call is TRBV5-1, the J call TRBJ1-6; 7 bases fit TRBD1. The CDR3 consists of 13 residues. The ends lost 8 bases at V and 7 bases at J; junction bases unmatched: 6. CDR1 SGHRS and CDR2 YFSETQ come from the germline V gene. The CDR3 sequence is CASQTGRNSPLHF. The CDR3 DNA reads TGCGCCAGTCAGACAGGGCGGAATTCACCCCTCCACTTT.

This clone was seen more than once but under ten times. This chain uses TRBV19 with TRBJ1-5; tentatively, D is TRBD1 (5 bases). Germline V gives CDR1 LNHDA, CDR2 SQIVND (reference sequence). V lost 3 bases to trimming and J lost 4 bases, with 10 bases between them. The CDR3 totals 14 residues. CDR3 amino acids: CASSIRAGNQPQHF. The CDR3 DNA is TGTGCCAGTAGTATTAGGGCAGGGAATCAGCCCCAGCATTTT.

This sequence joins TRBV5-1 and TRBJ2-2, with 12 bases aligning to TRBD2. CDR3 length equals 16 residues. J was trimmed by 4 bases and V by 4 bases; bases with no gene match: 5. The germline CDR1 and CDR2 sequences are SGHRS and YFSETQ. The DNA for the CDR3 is TGCGCCAGCAGCGGAAAACTAGCGGGGGGCACCGGGGAGCTGTTTTTT. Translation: CASSGKLAGGTGELFF. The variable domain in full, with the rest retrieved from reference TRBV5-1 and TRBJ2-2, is KAGVTQTPRYLIKTRGQQVTLSCSPISGHRSVSWYQQTPGQGLQFLFEYFSETQRNKGNFPGRFSGRQFSNSRSEMNVSTLELGDSALYLCASSGKLAGGTGELFFGEGSRLTVL.

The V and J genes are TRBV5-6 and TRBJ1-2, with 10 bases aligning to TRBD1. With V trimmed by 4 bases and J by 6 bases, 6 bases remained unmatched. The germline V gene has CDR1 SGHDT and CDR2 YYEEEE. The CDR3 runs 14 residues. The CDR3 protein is CASSMTGGANGYTF. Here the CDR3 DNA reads TGTGCCAGCAGCATGACAGGGGGCGCCAATGGCTACACCTTC.

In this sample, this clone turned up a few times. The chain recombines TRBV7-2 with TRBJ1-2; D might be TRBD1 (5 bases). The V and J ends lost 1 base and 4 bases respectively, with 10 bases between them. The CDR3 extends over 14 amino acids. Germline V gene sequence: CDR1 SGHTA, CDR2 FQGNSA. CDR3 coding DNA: TGTGCCAGCAGCTTAGGCTTGGGGGGCTATGGCTACACCTTC. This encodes CASSLGLGGYGYTF.

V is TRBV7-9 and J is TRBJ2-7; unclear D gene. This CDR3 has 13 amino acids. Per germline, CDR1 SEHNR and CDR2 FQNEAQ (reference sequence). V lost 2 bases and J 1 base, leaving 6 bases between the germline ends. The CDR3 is CASSLQASYEQYF. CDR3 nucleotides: TGTGCCAGCAGCTTACAGGCTTCCTACGAGCAGTACTTC.

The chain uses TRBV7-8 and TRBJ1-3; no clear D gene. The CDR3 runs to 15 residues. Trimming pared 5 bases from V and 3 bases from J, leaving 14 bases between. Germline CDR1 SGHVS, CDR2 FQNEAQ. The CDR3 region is CASSREPGFGNTIYF. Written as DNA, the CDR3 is TGTGCCAGCAGCCGAGAGCCGGGGTTTGGAAACACCATATATTTT.

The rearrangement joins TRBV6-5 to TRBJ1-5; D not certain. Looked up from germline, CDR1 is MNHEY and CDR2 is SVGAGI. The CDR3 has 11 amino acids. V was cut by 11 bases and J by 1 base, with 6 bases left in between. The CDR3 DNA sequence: TGTGCCGCGGGGAGCAATCAGCCCCAGCATTTT. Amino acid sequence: CAAGSNQPQHF.

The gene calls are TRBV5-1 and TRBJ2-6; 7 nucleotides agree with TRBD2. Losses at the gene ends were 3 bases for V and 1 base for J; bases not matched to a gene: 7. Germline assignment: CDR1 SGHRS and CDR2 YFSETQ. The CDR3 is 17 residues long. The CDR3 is CASSSGEGVSGANVLTF. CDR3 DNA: TGCGCCAGCAGCTCCGGGGAGGGAGTTTCTGGGGCCAACGTCCTGACTTTC.

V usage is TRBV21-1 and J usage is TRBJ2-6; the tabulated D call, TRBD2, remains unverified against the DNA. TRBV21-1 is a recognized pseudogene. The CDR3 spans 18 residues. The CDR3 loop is CASSNAGGNLGGANVLTF. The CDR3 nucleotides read TGTGCCAGCAGCAATGCGGGGGGCAACCTTGGTGGGGCCAACGTCCTGACTTTC.

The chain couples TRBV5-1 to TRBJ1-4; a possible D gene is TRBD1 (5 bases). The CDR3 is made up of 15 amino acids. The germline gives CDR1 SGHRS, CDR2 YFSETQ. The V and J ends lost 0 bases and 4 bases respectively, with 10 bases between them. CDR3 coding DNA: TGCGCCAGCAGCTTGGAGGGGCTTAATAATGAAAAACTGTTTTTT. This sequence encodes CASSLEGLNNEKLFF.

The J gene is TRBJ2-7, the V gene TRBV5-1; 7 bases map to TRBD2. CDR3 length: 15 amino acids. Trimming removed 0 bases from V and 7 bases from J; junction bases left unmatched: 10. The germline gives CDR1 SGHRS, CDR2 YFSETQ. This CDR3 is CASSLAPGTTGEQYF. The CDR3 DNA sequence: TGCGCCAGCAGCTTGGCCCCCGGGACTACGGGGGAGCAGTACTTC.

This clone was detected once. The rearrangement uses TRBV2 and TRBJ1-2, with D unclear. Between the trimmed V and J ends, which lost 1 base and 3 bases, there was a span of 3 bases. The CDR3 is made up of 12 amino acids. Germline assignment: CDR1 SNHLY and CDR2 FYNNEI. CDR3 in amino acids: CASSEEHYGYTF. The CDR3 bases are TGTGCCAGCAGTGAAGAGCACTATGGCTACACCTTC. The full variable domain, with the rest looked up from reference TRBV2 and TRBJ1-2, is EPEVTQTPSHQVTQMGQEVILRCVPISNHLYFYWYRQILGQKVEFLVSFYNNEISEKSEIFDDQFSVERPDGSNFTLKIRSTKLEDSAMYFCASSEEHYGYTFGSGTRLTVV.